This TCR beta chain stems from a study of T cell responses to AZD1222 COVID-19 vaccine. As for the study in general: Second-dose recipients at about 4 or about 12 weeks were treated as one pooled group.

The study, taken as a whole, reports: White British people made up most donors, females outnumbered males, and clonal diversity was possibly underestimated. When two AZD1222 doses had been given, Spike-specific TCR breadth and depth rose.

Libraries were prepared by immunoSEQ multiplex PCR; TCRdb keeps only in-frame clonotypes and omits some of them. The sample contains fewer than 150,000 clones, more than 80% of which appear only once. Details on this clone: What it binds is not known.

Germline V lookup: CDR1 SGDLS, CDR2 YYNGEE. V shed 3 bases, J shed 0 bases, and the junction held 11 bases outside the gene matches. CDR3 length equals 17 residues. This specimen consisted of peripheral blood, obtained on day 0 of AZD1222 vaccination. The TCR comes from an adult in good health. The chain has TRBV9 and TRBJ1-1; 7 bases align to TRBD1. CDR3 in amino acids: CASSGPPGGDMNTEAFF. The DNA for the CDR3 is TGTGCCAGCAGCGGTCCCCCAGGGGGAGATATGAACACTGAAGCTTTCTTT.